This T cell receptor (beta chain) is from a study of technical replicates of blood from a handful of donors. TCRdb's copy holds only in-frame clones and misses some; the assay was immunoSEQ multiplex PCR. The table records over 75,000 clones, approximately 96% of them present only once. This TCR was recovered from a human donor in good health. Sample: T cells isolated from PBMCs.

The CDR3 loop is CASSGMRTGDTGELFF. CDR3 bases: TGTGCCAGCAGCGGAATGAGGACAGGGGACACCGGGGAGCTGTTTTTT. This chain uses TRBV9 with TRBJ2-2; 9 positions match TRBD1. Trimming took 3 bases from V and 3 from J; bases not matched to a gene: 6. The CDR3 is made up of 16 amino acids. Germline V gene data show CDR1 as SGDLS and CDR2 as YYNGEE.